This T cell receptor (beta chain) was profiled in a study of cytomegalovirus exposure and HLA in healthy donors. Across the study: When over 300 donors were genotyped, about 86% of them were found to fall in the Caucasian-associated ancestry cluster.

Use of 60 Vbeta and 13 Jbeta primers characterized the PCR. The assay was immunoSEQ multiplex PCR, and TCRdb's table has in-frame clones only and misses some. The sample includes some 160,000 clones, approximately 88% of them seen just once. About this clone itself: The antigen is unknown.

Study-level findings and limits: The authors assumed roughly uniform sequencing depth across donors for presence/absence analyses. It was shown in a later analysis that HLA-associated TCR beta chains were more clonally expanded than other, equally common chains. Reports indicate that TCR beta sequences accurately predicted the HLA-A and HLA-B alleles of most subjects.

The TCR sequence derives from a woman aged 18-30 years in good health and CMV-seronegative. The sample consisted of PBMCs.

The CDR3 DNA reads as TGTGCCAGCAGTGGAAGGGGTCAATACACCGGGGAGCTGTTTTTT. Translation: CASSGRGQYTGELFF. This chain joins TRBV6-5 and TRBJ2-2, with TRBD1 as a possible D gene (5 bases). The V and J ends lost 5 bases and 3 bases respectively, with 13 bases between them. In germline, CDR1 is MNHEY, CDR2 SVGAGI. The CDR3 sequence is 15 residues long.